The rows below give T cell receptor beta chains drawn from one sample of a study of shared clonotypes between healthy human individuals. Only in-frame clones appear in the TCRdb table, and some are missing; sequencing was by immunoSEQ multiplex PCR. The data show some 1,400,000 clones, approximately 96% seen once. Sequenced input: naive CD4+ T cells sorted from blood. The receptors come from a man under 40 in good health. Each CDR3 is given with its conserved first and last residue. The D gene is left open where the match is weak. Size tells how often a clone was seen (once, few, many) or the class of an expanded clone, and some rows leave it out.

V gene,J gene,D gene,clone size,CDR3 protein,CDR3 DNA
TRBV5-4,TRBJ2-7,.,.,CASSLAGGGVNHEQYF,TGTGCCAGCAGCTTGGCCGGAGGCGGGGTGAACCACGAGCAGTACTTC
TRBV13,TRBJ2-7,TRBD1,.,CASSNRDRLSYEQYF,TGTGCCAGCAGCAACCGGGACAGGCTCTCCTACGAGCAGTACTTC
TRBV6-5,TRBJ1-4,TRBD1,.,CASSFLQGGREKLFF,TGTGCCAGCAGTTTTTTGCAAGGGGGCAGAGAAAAACTGTTTTTT
TRBV5-1,TRBJ2-7,TRBD1,.,CASSLGFGDRDEQYF,TGCGCCAGCAGCTTGGGTTTTGGGGACAGGGACGAGCAGTACTTC
TRBV10-3,TRBJ1-2,.,few,CAISELPSGYTF,TGTGCCATCAGTGAGCTCCCCTCTGGCTACACCTTC
TRBV5-6,TRBJ2-3,.,.,CASSLLGADTQYF,TGTGCCAGCAGCTTGTTAGGGGCAGATACGCAGTATTTT
TRBV28,TRBJ1-2,.,.,CASRRTGGYTF,TGTGCCAGCAGAAGAACAGGGGGCTACACCTTC
TRBV9,TRBJ2-2,.,.,CASSVLSGAGELFF,TGTGCCAGCAGCGTACTATCGGGGGCCGGGGAGCTGTTTTTT
TRBV19,TRBJ1-5,.,.,CASSSGRQLSNQPQHF,TGTGCCAGTAGTAGCGGAAGGCAGTTAAGCAATCAGCCCCAGCATTTT
TRBV15,TRBJ2-7,TRBD1,.,CATSRDRVTYEQYF,TGTGCCACCAGCAGGGACAGGGTGACCTACGAGCAGTACTTC
TRBV29-1,TRBJ2-5,.,.,CSVNWVGGRETQYF,TGCAGCGTTAATTGGGTGGGGGGGCGAGAGACCCAGTACTTC
TRBV29-1,TRBJ2-7,TRBD1,.,CSARQGAYEQYF,TGCAGCGCGCGACAGGGGGCCTACGAGCAGTACTTC
TRBV4-1,TRBJ2-3,TRBD2,.,CASSQTSGRGDTQYF,TGCGCCAGCAGCCAGACTAGCGGGAGGGGAGATACGCAGTATTTT
TRBV13,TRBJ2-5,TRBD2,.,CASSASSGRGETQYF,TGTGCCAGCAGCGCTTCCAGCGGGAGGGGAGAGACCCAGTACTTC
TRBV6-5,TRBJ1-5,.,.,CASSYSRQGNNQPQHF,TGTGCCAGCAGTTACTCTAGGCAGGGGAACAATCAGCCCCAGCATTTT
TRBV18,TRBJ1-5,TRBD1,once,CASSGDSGRNQPQHF,TGTGCCAGCTCGGGGGACAGTGGGCGGAATCAGCCCCAGCATTTT
TRBV18,TRBJ1-4,TRBD1,.,CASSSPGQAIGKLFF,TGTGCCAGCTCATCTCCGGGACAGGCCATAGGAAAACTGTTTTTT
TRBV9,TRBJ1-5,.,few,CASSGASNQPQHF,TGTGCCAGCAGCGGGGCTAGCAATCAGCCCCAGCATTTT
TRBV29-1,TRBJ2-1,TRBD1,.,CSGTGRFVDEQFF,TGCAGCGGGACAGGGAGGTTCGTGGATGAGCAGTTCTTC
TRBV7-9,TRBJ2-2,.,.,CASSRDVGELFF,TGTGCCAGCAGCCGGGACGTTGGGGAGCTGTTTTTT
TRBV29-1,TRBJ2-7,.,.,CSANLGGRQYF,TGCAGCGCTAACCTGGGCGGGCGGCAGTACTTC
TRBV11-2,TRBJ2-5,.,.,CASSLGFASVGSQETQYF,TGTGCCAGCAGCTTAGGTTTTGCTAGCGTCGGATCTCAAGAGACCCAGTACTTC
TRBV5-6,TRBJ2-3,.,.,CASSRGASTDTQYF,TGTGCCAGCAGCAGGGGGGCTAGCACAGATACGCAGTATTTT
TRBV15,TRBJ2-7,.,.,CATSRDLLGGTYPEQYF,TGTGCCACCAGCAGAGATCTTTTAGGGGGGACATATCCCGAGCAGTACTTC
TRBV10-1,TRBJ1-1,.,.,CASSVQGFTEAFF,TGCGCCAGCAGTGTACAGGGATTCACTGAAGCTTTCTTT
TRBV7-8,TRBJ1-4,.,.,CASSLRETNEKLFF,TGTGCCAGCAGCTTACGGGAAACTAATGAAAAACTGTTTTTT
TRBV21-1,TRBJ2-7,.,once,CASSEGHTRDYEQYF,TGTGCCAGCAGCGAAGGCCATACTAGGGACTACGAGCAGTACTTC
TRBV30,TRBJ1-4,.,.,CAWSVRTGNEKLFF,TGTGCCTGGAGTGTACGTACGGGTAATGAAAAACTGTTTTTT
TRBV2,TRBJ2-5,.,.,CASSEGVYMETQYF,TGTGCCAGCAGTGAGGGGGTGTATATGGAGACCCAGTACTTC
TRBV20-1,TRBJ2-5,.,.,CSARFIETQYF,TGCAGTGCTAGGTTCATAGAGACCCAGTACTTC
TRBV5-1,TRBJ2-5,TRBD2,once,CASSYGTSGRPQETQYF,TGCGCCAGCAGCTATGGAACTAGCGGGAGGCCCCAAGAGACCCAGTACTTC
TRBV11-2,TRBJ2-5,.,.,CASSSSGPGETQYF,TGTGCCAGCAGCTCAAGCGGTCCCGGGGAGACCCAGTACTTC
TRBV7-8,TRBJ2-6,.,.,CASSYSGANVLTF,TGTGCCAGCAGCTATTCTGGGGCCAACGTCCTGACTTTC